The source of this TCR beta chain is a study of Graves' ophthalmopathy and Graves' hyperthyroidism. The CDR3 spans 13 residues. Germline V CDR1 and CDR2: SQVTM, ANQGSEA. Trimming removed 4 bases at V and 1 base at J, with 10 bases between. This clonotype was counted a few times. Amplification of the TCR beta CDR3 regions used RNA transcripts (as template). Second-round multiplex PCR followed a first-round RT-PCR using HTBI primers. TCRdb reanalysed the multiplex PCR reads using MiXCR and keeps one entry per CDR3 protein. The data show around 400,000 distinct CDR3 sequences, 20% to 25% seen once. The receptor was isolated from a woman between 18 and 29 years old with stable Graves' hyperthyroidism. This rearrangement joins TRBV29-1 to TRBJ1-1; D is ambiguous. Sequenced input: peripheral blood. The CDR3 spells CSVGRLQNTEAFF. The CDR3 bases are TGCAGCGTTGGCCGACTCCAGAACACTGAAGCTTTCTTT.